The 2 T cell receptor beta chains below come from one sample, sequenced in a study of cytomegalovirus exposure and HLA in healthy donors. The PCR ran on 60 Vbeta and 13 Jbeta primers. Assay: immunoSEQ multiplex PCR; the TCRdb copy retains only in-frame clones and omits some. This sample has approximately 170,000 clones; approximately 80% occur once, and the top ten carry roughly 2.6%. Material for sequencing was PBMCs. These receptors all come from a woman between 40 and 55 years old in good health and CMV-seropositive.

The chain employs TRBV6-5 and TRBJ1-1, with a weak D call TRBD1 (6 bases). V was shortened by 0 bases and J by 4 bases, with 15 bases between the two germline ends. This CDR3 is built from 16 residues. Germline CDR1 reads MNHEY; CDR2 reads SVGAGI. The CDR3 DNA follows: TGTGCCAGCAGTTACTCGATTCTGGGGGCCGGCACTGAAGCTTTCTTT. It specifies CASSYSILGAGTEAFF.

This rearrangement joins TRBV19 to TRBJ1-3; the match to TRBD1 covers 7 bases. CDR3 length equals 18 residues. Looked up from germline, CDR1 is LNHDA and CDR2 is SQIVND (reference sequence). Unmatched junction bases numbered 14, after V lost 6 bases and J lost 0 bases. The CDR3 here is CASRTGQDLPSSGNTIYF. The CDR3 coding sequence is TGTGCCAGTAGGACTGGACAGGATCTACCTTCCTCTGGAAACACCATATATTTT.